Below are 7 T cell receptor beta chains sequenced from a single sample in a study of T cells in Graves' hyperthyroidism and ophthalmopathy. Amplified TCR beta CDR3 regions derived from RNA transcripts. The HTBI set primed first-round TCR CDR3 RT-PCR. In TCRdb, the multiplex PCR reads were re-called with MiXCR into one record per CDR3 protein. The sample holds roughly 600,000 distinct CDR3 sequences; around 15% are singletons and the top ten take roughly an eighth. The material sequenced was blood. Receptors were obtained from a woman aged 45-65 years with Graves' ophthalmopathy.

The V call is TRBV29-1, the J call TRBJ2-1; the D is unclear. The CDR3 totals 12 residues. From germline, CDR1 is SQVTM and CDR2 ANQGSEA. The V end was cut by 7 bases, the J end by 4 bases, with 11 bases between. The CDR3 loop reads CSELKPYNEQFF. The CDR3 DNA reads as TGCAGCGAATTGAAGCCGTACAATGAGCAGTTCTTC.

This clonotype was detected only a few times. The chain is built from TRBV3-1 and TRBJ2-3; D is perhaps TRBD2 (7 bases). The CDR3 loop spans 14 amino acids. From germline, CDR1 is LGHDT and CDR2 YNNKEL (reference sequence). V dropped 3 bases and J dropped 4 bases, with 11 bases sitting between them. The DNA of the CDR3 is TGTGCCAGCAGCCAGATAGGGGGGGCAGATACGCAGTATTTT. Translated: CASSQIGGADTQYF.

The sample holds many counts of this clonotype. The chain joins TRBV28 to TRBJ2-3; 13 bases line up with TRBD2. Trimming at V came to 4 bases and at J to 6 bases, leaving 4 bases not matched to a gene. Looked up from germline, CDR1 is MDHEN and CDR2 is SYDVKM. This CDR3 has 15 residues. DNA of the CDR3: TGTGCCAGCAGTTCCCCGACTAGCGGGAGGGATACGCAGTATTTT. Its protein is CASSSPTSGRDTQYF.

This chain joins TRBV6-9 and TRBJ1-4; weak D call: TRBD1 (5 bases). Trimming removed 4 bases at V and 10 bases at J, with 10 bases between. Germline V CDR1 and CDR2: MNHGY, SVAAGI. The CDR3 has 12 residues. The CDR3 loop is CASSFGGGKLFF. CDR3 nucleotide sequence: TGTGCCAGCAGTTTCGGTGGGGGAAAACTGTTTTTT.

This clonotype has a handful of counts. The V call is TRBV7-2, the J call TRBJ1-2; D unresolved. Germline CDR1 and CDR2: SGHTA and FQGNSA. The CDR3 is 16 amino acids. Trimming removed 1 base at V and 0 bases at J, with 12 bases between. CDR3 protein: CASSLVVTATNYGYTF. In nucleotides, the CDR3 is TGTGCCAGCAGCTTAGTTGTAACAGCTACTAACTATGGCTACACCTTC.

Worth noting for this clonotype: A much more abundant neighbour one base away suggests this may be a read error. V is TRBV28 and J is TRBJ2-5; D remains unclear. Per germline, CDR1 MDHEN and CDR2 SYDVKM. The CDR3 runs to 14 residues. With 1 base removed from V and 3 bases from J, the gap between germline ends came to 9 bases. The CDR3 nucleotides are TGTGCCAGCAGTTTATCTACACAGAAAGAGACCCAGTACTTC. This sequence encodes CASSLSTQKETQYF.

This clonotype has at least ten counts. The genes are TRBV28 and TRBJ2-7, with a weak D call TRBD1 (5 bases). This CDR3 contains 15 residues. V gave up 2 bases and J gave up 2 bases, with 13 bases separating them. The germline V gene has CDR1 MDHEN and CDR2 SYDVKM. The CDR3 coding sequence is TGTGCCAGCAGTTTAGAAGGGGCCTTAACCTACGAGCAGTACTTC. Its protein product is CASSLEGALTYEQYF. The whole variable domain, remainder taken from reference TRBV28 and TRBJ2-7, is DVKVTQSSRYLVKRTGEKVFLECVQDMDHENMFWYRQDPGLGLRLIYFSYDVKMKEKGDIPEGYSVSREKKERFSLILESASTNQTSMYLCASSLEGALTYEQYFGPGTRLTVT.